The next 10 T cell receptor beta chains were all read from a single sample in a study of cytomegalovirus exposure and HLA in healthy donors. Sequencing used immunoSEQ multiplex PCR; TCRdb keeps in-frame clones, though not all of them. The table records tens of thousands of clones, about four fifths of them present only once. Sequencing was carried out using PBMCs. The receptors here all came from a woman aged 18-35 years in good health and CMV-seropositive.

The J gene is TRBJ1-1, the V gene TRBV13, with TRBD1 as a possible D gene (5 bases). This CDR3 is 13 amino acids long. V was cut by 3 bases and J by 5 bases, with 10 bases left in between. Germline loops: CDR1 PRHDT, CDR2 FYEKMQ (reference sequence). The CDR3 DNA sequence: TGTGCCAGCAGCTTTTCAGGGCGAACTGAAGCTTTCTTT. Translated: CASSFSGRTEAFF.

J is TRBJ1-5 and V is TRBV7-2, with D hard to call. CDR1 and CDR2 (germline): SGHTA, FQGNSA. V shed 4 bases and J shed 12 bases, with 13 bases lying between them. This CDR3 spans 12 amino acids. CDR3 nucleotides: TGTGCCAGCAGCTCCCAGTTTAGCGGCCAGCATTTT. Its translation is CASSSQFSGQHF. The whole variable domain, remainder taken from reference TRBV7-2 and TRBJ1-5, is GAGVSQSPSNKVTEKGKDVELRCDPISGHTALYWYRQSLGQGLEFLIYFQGNSAPDKSGLPSDRFSAERTGGSVSTLTIQRTQQEDSAVYLCASSSQFSGQHFGDGTRLSIL.

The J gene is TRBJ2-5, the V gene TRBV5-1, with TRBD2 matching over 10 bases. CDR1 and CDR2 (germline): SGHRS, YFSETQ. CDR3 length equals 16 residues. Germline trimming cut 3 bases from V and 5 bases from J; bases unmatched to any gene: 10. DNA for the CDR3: TGCGCCAGCAGCTCTACCAGCGGGGGGGCAGGCGAGACCCAGTACTTC. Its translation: CASSSTSGGAGETQYF.

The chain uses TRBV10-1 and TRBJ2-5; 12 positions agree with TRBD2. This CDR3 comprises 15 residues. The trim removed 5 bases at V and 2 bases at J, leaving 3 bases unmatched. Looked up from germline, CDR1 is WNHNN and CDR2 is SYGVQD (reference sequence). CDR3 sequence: CASSSGLAGQETQYF. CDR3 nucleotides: TGCGCCAGCAGTTCCGGACTAGCGGGGCAAGAGACCCAGTACTTC.

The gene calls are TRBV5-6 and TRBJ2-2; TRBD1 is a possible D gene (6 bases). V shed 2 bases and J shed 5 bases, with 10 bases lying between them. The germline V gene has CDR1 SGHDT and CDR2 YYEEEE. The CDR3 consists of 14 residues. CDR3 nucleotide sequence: TGTGCCAGCAGCTTACAGGGATATACCGGGGAGCTGTTTTTT. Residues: CASSLQGYTGELFF.

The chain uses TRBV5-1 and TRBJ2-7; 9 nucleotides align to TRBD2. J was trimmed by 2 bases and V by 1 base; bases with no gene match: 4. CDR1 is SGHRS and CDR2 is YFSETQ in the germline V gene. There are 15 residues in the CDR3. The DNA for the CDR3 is TGCGCCAGCAGCTTGCAGGCGGGGGGGACCTACGAGCAGTACTTC. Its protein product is CASSLQAGGTYEQYF.

This CDR3 is CAIAGPPYEQYF. CDR3 DNA: TGTGCCATCGCGGGGCCCCCCTACGAGCAGTACTTC. The V call is TRBV28, the J call TRBJ2-7, with TRBD2 as a possible D gene (6 bases). The CDR3 covers 12 residues. Trimming left V 10 bases short and J 2 bases short, with 12 bases between. The germline CDR1 and CDR2 sequences are MDHEN and SYDVKM.

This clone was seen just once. Here the CDR3 reads CASRVDRGGHYEQYF. CDR3 coding DNA: TGTGCCAGCAGAGTAGACAGGGGGGGGCACTACGAGCAGTACTTC. The rearrangement uses TRBV11-2 and TRBJ2-7, with 9 nucleotides matching TRBD1. This CDR3 has 15 amino acids. Unmatched junction bases numbered 9, after V lost 6 bases and J lost 3 bases. Germline-derived CDR1 and CDR2 are SGHAT and FQNNGV.

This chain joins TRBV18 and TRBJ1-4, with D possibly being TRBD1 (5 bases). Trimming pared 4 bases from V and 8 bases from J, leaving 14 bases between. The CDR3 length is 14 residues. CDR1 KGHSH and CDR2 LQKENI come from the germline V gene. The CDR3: CASSLNRGPEKLFF. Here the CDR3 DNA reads TGTGCCAGCTCACTGAATAGGGGTCCGGAAAAACTGTTTTTT.

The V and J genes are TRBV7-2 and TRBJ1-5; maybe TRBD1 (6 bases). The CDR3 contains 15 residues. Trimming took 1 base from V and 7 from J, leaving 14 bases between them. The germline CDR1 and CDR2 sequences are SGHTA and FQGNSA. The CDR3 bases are TGTGCCAGCAGCTTAGGACAGGTCGACACCCAGCCCCAGCATTTT. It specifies CASSLGQVDTQPQHF.